The sequence of this TCR beta chain was determined in a study of T cell changes during pregnancy in multiple sclerosis. Repertoires were generated with immunoSEQ multiplex PCR, while TCRdb's copy carries only in-frame clones and drops some. This table holds approximately 20,000 clones, more than 85% found once. The CDR3 has 16 residues. The germline V gene has CDR1 MNHEY and CDR2 SVGAGI. The V gene lost 0 bases and the J gene lost 7 bases, with 13 bases spanning the gap. The rearrangement joins TRBV6-5 to TRBJ1-6, with no clear D. The sequencing here drew on CD4+ T cells from peripheral blood mononuclear cells, taken in the third trimester of pregnancy. The sequence came from a female donor with multiple sclerosis, enrolled in a pregnancy study. This chain's CDR3 is CASSYSSVSLNSPLHF. In nucleotides, the CDR3 is TGTGCCAGCAGTTACTCGAGTGTCTCTTTAAATTCACCCCTCCACTTT.